The T cell receptor beta chain under discussion was sequenced for a study of tumor-infiltrating lymphocytes in oesophageal squamous cell carcinoma. One entry per CDR3 protein, called by TCRdb with MiXCR from the PCR reads. The top ten hold roughly a third of the sample, which has more than 9,500 distinct CDR3 sequences, approximately 50% seen once. There are a few counts of this clonotype. The receptor's source is a female donor with esophageal squamous cell carcinoma. The sample consisted of esophageal tumor tissue.

The CDR3 loop reads CATSDPPKPRELFF. The CDR3 nucleotides read TGTGCCACCAGTGATCCCCCAAAACCCAGGGAGCTGTTTTTT. This chain uses TRBV24-1 with TRBJ2-2; D is unclear. Looked up from germline, CDR1 is KGHDR and CDR2 is SFDVKD. Trimming cost V 3 bases and J 9 bases, with 13 bases left between them. The CDR3 has 14 residues.